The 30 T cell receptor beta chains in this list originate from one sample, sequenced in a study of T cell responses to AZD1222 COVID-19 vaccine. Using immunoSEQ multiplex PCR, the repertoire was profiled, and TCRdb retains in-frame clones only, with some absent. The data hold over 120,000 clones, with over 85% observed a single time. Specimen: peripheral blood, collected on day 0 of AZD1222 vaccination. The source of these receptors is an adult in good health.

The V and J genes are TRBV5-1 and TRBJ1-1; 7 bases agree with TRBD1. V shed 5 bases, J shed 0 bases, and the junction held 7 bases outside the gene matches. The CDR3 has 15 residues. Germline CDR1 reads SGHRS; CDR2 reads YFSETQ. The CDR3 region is CASSAQDRLNTEAFF. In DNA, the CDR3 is TGCGCCAGCAGTGCCCAGGACAGGCTGAACACTGAAGCTTTCTTT.

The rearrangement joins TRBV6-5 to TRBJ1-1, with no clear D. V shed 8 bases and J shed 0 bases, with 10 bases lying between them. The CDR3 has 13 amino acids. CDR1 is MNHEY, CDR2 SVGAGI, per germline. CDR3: CASLLTVNTEAFF. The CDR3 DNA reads TGTGCCAGCCTGTTAACCGTGAACACTGAAGCTTTCTTT.

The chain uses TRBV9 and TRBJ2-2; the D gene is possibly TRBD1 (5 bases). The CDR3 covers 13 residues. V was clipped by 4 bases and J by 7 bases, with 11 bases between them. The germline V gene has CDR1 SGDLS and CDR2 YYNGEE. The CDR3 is CASSRQLDGELFF. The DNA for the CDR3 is TGTGCCAGCAGCCGACAGCTCGACGGGGAGCTGTTTTTT.

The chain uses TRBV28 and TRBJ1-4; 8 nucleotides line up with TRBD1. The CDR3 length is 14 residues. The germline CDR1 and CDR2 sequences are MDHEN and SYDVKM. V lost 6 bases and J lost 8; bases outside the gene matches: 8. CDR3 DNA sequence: TGTGCCAGCAGAGAACAGGGGGGGTCGGAAAAACTGTTTTTT. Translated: CASREQGGSEKLFF. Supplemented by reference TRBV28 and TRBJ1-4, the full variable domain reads DVKVTQSSRYLVKRTGEKVFLECVQDMDHENMFWYRQDPGLGLRLIYFSYDVKMKEKGDIPEGYSVSREKKERFSLILESASTNQTSMYLCASREQGGSEKLFFGSGTQLSVL.

Here the CDR3 DNA reads TGTGCCAGCAGCCAAGATTTAGGGTTAGACTATGGCTACACCTTC. Translation: CASSQDLGLDYGYTF. The J gene is TRBJ1-2, the V gene TRBV3-1 (or the pseudogene TRBV3-2), with unresolved D. In germline, CDR1 is LGHDT, CDR2 YNNKEL (reference sequence). This CDR3 has 15 residues. Trimming removed 0 bases at V and 3 bases at J, with 11 bases between.

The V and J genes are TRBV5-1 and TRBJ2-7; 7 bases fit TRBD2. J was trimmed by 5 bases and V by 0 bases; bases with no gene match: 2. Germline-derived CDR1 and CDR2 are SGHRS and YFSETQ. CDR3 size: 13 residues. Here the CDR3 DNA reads TGCGCCAGCAGCTTGGTCGGGGGGAACGAGCAGTACTTC. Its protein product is CASSLVGGNEQYF.

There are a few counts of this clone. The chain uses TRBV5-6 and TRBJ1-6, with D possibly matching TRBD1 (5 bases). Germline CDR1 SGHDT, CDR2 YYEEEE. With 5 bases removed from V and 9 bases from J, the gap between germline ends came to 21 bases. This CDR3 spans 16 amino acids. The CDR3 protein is CASSPLAQGEGSPLHF. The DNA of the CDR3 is TGTGCCAGCAGTCCCTTGGCCCAGGGTGAGGGTTCACCCCTCCACTTT. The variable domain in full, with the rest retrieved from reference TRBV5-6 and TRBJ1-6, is DAGVTQSPTHLIKTRGQQVTLRCSPKSGHDTVSWYQQALGQGPQFIFQYYEEEERQRGNFPDRFSGHQFPNYSSELNVNALLLGDSALYLCASSPLAQGEGSPLHFGNGTRLTVT.

Here the CDR3 reads CAWSVRTGAYEQYF. DNA of the CDR3: TGTGCCTGGAGTGTTAGGACAGGGGCCTACGAGCAGTACTTC. The chain has TRBV30 and TRBJ2-7, with TRBD1 matching over 9 bases. Germline lookup yields CDR1 GTSNPN and CDR2 SVGIG (reference sequence). The J segment lost 2 bases and the V segment lost 0 bases, leaving 2 bases of the junction unmatched. The CDR3 length is 14 residues.

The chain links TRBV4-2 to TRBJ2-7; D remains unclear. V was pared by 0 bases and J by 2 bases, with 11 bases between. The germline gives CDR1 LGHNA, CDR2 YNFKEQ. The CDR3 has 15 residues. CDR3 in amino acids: CASSQDRGRTYEQYF. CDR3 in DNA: TGTGCCAGCAGCCAAGATCGTGGGCGGACCTACGAGCAGTACTTC.

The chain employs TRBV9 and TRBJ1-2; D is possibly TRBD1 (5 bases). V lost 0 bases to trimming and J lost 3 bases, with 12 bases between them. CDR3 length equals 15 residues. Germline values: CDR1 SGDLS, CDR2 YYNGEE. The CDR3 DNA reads TGTGCCAGCAGCGTAGGTGGGGGGGAGGACTATGGCTACACCTTC. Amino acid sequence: CASSVGGGEDYGYTF.

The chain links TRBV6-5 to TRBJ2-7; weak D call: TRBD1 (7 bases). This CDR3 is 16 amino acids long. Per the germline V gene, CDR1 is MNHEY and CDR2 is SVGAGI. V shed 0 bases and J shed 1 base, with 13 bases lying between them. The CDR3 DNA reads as TGTGCCAGCAGTTACTCGCGGAGGGGGCGGTCCTACGAGCAGTACTTC. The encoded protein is CASSYSRRGRSYEQYF.

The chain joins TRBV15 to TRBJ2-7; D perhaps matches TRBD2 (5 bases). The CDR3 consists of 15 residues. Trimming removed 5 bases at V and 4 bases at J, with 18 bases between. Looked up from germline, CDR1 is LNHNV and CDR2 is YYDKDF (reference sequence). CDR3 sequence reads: CATSGSTGPLYEQYF. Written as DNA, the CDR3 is TGTGCCACCAGCGGGAGTACCGGGCCCCTATACGAGCAGTACTTC.

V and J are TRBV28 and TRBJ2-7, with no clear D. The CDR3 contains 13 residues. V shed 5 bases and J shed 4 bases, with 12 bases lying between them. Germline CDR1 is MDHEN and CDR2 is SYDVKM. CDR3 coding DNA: TGTGCCAGCAGTGACCCCCCACGGTACGAGCAGTACTTC. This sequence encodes CASSDPPRYEQYF.

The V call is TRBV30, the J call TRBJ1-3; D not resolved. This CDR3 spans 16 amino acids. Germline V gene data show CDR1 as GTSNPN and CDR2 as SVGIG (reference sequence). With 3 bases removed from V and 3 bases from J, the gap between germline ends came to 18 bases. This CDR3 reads CAWRKDRGTFGNTIYF. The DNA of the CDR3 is TGTGCCTGGAGGAAAGATCGGGGTACCTTTGGAAACACCATATATTTT.

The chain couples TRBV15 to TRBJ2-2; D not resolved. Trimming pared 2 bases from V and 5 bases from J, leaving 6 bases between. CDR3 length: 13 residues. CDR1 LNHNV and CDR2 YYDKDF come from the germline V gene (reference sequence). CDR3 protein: CATSRSQTGELFF. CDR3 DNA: TGTGCCACCAGCAGATCACAAACCGGGGAGCTGTTTTTT.

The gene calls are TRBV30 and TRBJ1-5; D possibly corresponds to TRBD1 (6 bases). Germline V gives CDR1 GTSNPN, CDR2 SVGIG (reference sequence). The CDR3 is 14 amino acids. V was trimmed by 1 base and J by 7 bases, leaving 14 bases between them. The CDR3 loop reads CAWSGGTTNQPQHF. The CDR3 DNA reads TGTGCCTGGAGTGGAGGGACAACGAACCAGCCCCAGCATTTT.

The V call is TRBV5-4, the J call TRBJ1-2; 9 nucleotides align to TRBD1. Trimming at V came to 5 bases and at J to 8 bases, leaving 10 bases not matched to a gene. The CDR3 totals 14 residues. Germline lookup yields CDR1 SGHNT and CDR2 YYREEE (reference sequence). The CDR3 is CASRSGTGNWGYTF. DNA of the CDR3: TGTGCCAGCAGGTCCGGGACAGGGAACTGGGGCTACACCTTC.

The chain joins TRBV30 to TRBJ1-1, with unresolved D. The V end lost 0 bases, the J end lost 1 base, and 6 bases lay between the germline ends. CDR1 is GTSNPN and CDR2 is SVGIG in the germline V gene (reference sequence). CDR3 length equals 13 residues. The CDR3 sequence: CAWSVTANTEAFF. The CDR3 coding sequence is TGTGCCTGGAGTGTTACAGCGAACACTGAAGCTTTCTTT.

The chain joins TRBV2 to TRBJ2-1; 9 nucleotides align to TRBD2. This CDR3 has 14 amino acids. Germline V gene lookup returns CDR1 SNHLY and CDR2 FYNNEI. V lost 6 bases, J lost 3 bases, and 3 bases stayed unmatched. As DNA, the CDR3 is TGTGCCAGCAGGACTAGCGGAAACTACAATGAGCAGTTCTTC. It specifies CASRTSGNYNEQFF.

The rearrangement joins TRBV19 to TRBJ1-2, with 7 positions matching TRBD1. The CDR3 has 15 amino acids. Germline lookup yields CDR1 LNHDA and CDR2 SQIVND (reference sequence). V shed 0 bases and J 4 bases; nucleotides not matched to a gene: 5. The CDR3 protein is CASSIDGQAIYGYTF. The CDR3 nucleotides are TGTGCCAGTAGTATAGACGGACAGGCTATCTATGGCTACACCTTC.

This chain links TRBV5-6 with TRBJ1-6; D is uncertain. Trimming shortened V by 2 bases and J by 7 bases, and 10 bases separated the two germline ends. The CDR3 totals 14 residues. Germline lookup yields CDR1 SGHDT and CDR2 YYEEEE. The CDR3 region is CASSFGPSNSPLHF. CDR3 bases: TGTGCCAGCAGCTTTGGGCCCTCAAATTCACCCCTCCACTTT.

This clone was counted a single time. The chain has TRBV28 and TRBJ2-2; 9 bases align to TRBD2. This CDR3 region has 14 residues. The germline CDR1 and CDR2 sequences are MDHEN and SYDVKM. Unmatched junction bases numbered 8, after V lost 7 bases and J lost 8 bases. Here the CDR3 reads CASNSGRLEGELFF. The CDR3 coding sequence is TGTGCCAGCAACAGCGGGAGGCTTGAAGGGGAGCTGTTTTTT.

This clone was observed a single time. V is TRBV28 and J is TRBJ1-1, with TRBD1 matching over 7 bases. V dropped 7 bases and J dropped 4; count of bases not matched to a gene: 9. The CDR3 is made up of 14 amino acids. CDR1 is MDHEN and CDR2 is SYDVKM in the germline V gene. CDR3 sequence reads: CASKATGAGTEAFF. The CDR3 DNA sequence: TGTGCCAGCAAAGCTACAGGGGCGGGCACTGAAGCTTTCTTT.

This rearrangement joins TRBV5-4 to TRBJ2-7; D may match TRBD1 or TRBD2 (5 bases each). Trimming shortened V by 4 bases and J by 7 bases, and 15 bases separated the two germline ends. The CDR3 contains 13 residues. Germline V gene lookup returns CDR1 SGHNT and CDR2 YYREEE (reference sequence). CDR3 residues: CASSPGRFKEQYF. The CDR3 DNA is TGTGCCAGCAGCCCGGGACGGTTCAAAGAGCAGTACTTC.

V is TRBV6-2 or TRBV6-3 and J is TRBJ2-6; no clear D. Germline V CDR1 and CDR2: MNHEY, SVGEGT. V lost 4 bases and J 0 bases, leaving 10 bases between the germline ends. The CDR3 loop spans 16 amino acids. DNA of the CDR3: TGTGCCAGCAGTTCACCAGTCAGCTCTGGGGCCAACGTCCTGACTTTC. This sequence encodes CASSSPVSSGANVLTF.

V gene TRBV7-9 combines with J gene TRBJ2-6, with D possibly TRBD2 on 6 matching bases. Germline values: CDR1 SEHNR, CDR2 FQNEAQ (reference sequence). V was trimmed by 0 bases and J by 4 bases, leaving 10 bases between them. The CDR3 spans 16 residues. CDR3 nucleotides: TGTGCCAGCAGCTTAGCCGGGGACTCAGGGGCCAACGTCCTGACTTTC. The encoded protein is CASSLAGDSGANVLTF.

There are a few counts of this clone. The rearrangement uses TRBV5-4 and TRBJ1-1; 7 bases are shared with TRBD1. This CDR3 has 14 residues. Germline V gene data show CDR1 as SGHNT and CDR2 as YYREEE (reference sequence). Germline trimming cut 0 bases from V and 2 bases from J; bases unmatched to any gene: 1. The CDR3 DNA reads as TGTGCCAGCAGCTTGGACAGGGGAAACACTGAAGCTTTCTTT. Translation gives CASSLDRGNTEAFF.

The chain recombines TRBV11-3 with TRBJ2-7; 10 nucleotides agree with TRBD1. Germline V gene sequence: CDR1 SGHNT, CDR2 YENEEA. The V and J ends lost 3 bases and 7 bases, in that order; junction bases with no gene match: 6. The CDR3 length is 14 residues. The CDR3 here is CASSLRQGAGEQYF. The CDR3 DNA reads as TGTGCCAGCAGCTTGCGACAGGGGGCCGGGGAGCAGTACTTC.

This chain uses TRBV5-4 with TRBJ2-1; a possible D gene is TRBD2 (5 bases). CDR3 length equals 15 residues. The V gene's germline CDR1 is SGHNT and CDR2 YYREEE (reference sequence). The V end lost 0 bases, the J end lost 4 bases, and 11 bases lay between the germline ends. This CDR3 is CASSLDLADYNEQFF. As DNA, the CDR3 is TGTGCCAGCAGCTTGGATCTAGCAGATTACAATGAGCAGTTCTTC.

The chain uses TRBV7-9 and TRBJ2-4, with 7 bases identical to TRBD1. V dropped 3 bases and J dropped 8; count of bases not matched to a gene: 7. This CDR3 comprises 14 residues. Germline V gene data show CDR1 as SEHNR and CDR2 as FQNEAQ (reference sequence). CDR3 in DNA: TGTGCCAGCAGCTTCTTTACAGGGGATGACATTCAGTACTTC. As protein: CASSFFTGDDIQYF.